This T cell receptor beta chain stems from a study of identical twins. Germline V CDR1 and CDR2: SGHTA, FQGNSA. V lost 0 bases to trimming and J lost 4 bases, with 12 bases between them. The CDR3 covers 15 residues. cDNA carried unique molecular identifiers, and a universal primer site was added by template switching. Via MiXCR, TCRdb re-called the 5' RACE reads, giving one row per CDR3 protein. The sample shows some 710,000 distinct CDR3 sequences, around 5.7% of them seen only once. Whole-study results and caveats: For cord blood, abundant beta clonotypes had fewer insertions, unlike memory repertoires, which showed none. Compared with models, monozygotic twins showed more out-of-frame TCR alpha sharing. Twin pairs had excess sharing that was weaker in beta out-of-frame sequences.

This clonotype was observed a handful of times. No antigen is known for it. This chain joins TRBV7-2 and TRBJ1-2, with a possible D match to TRBD1 (5 bases). The origin of this receptor is a man aged 18-30 years in good health. The sample consisted of naive T cells sorted from blood. The CDR3 reads CASSLAGEASYGYTF. In DNA, the CDR3 is TGTGCCAGCAGCTTAGCGGGGGAGGCGTCCTATGGCTACACCTTC. Full variable domain (remainder filled in from reference TRBV7-2 and TRBJ1-2): GAGVSQSPSNKVTEKGKDVELRCDPISGHTALYWYRQSLGQGLEFLIYFQGNSAPDKSGLPSDRFSAERTGGSVSTLTIQRTQQEDSAVYLCASSLAGEASYGYTFGSGTRLTVV.